Listed below are T cell receptor beta chains from one sample, sequenced in a study of blood T cell repertoires in COVID-19. Clones were read by immunoSEQ multiplex PCR, and TCRdb kept only the in-frame ones, dropping some. The sample has about 38,000 clones, around four fifths seen once; the top ten hold around 5%. Source material: peripheral blood. Receptor source: a man aged 45-60 years with active COVID-19. Both conserved end residues are part of each CDR3. D genes are given only for firm matches. Size is omitted from some rows. Given values are once, few, many or a class for expanded clones.

abundance: -
d_gene: -
v_gene: TRBV6-6
j_gene: TRBJ1-2
CDR3aa: CASREGGAGYGYTF
CDR3nt: TGTGCCAGCAGGGAAGGGGGGGCAGGCTATGGCTACACCTTC

abundance: -
d_gene: -
v_gene: TRBV10-3
j_gene: TRBJ1-1
CDR3aa: CAISESNSPQNTEAFF
CDR3nt: TGTGCCATCAGTGAGTCGAACAGTCCGCAGAACACTGAAGCTTTCTTT

abundance: few
d_gene: -
v_gene: TRBV10-3
j_gene: TRBJ1-6
CDR3aa: CATAGTPNSPLHF
CDR3nt: TGTGCCACCGCCGGGACACCTAATTCACCCCTCCACTTT

abundance: -
d_gene: -
v_gene: TRBV4-1
j_gene: TRBJ1-5
CDR3aa: CASSQGTRNQPQHF
CDR3nt: TGCGCCAGCAGCCAAGGGACTCGGAATCAGCCCCAGCATTTT

abundance: -
d_gene: TRBD1
v_gene: TRBV27
j_gene: TRBJ2-5
CDR3aa: CASTPGQGGETQYF
CDR3nt: TGTGCCAGCACCCCGGGACAGGGGGGAGAGACCCAGTACTTC

abundance: -
d_gene: -
v_gene: TRBV7-9
j_gene: TRBJ1-1
CDR3aa: CASSSSDRQNTEAFF
CDR3nt: TGTGCCAGCAGCTCCTCTGACAGGCAGAACACTGAAGCTTTCTTT

abundance: once
d_gene: TRBD1
v_gene: TRBV10-3
j_gene: TRBJ2-4
CDR3aa: CAISEWDRGENIQYF
CDR3nt: TGTGCCATCAGTGAGTGGGACAGGGGGGAGAACATTCAGTACTTC

abundance: -
d_gene: TRBD2
v_gene: TRBV6-5
j_gene: TRBJ2-1
CDR3aa: CASCPGGASYNEQFF
CDR3nt: TGTGCCAGCTGTCCCGGGGGGGCAAGTTACAATGAGCAGTTCTTC

abundance: -
d_gene: -
v_gene: TRBV19
j_gene: TRBJ1-5
CDR3aa: CASSINPNSNQPQHF
CDR3nt: TGTGCCAGTAGTATTAACCCTAATAGCAATCAGCCCCAGCATTTT

abundance: -
d_gene: -
v_gene: TRBV10-1
j_gene: TRBJ2-6
CDR3aa: CASSESWRIISGANVLTF
CDR3nt: TGCGCCAGCAGTGAATCATGGCGGATTATCTCTGGGGCCAACGTCCTGACTTTC

abundance: -
d_gene: TRBD2
v_gene: TRBV4-3
j_gene: TRBJ2-1
CDR3aa: CASSHLLAGTNNEQFF
CDR3nt: TGCGCCAGCAGCCACCTTCTAGCGGGGACTAACAATGAGCAGTTCTTC

abundance: -
d_gene: TRBD1
v_gene: TRBV5-1
j_gene: TRBJ2-2
CDR3aa: CASSVEDRAGELFF
CDR3nt: TGCGCCAGCAGCGTTGAGGACAGGGCCGGGGAGCTGTTTTTT

abundance: -
d_gene: -
v_gene: TRBV7-9
j_gene: TRBJ2-7
CDR3aa: CASSDPGAGEQYF
CDR3nt: TGTGCCAGCAGCGACCCCGGAGCGGGCGAGCAGTACTTC

abundance: -
d_gene: TRBD1
v_gene: TRBV11-2
j_gene: TRBJ2-7
CDR3aa: CASSARDRGTFLSYEQYF
CDR3nt: TGTGCCAGCAGCGCCCGGGACAGGGGGACTTTTTTGTCCTACGAGCAGTACTTC

abundance: -
d_gene: TRBD1
v_gene: TRBV11-2
j_gene: TRBJ2-3
CDR3aa: CASSSLRGPLSRYF
CDR3nt: TGTGCCAGCAGCTCATTGAGGGGGCCCCTTAGCCGGTATTTT

abundance: once
d_gene: -
v_gene: TRBV2
j_gene: TRBJ1-4
CDR3aa: CASSLEGGLGEKLFF
CDR3nt: TGTGCCAGCAGTTTAGAGGGTGGATTGGGGGAAAAACTGTTTTTT

abundance: few
d_gene: TRBD2
v_gene: TRBV4-1
j_gene: TRBJ2-2
CDR3aa: CASSVSLAGGSGELFF
CDR3nt: TGCGCCAGCAGCGTTAGCTTAGCGGGGGGGAGCGGGGAGCTGTTTTTT

abundance: -
d_gene: -
v_gene: TRBV5-6
j_gene: TRBJ2-3
CDR3aa: CASSRGARFTDTQYF
CDR3nt: TGTGCCAGCAGCCGGGGGGCTCGTTTCACAGATACGCAGTATTTT

abundance: once
d_gene: -
v_gene: TRBV27
j_gene: TRBJ2-3
CDR3aa: CASRGSGTDTQYF
CDR3nt: TGTGCCAGCAGGGGGAGCGGCACAGATACGCAGTATTTT

abundance: -
d_gene: -
v_gene: TRBV5-1
j_gene: TRBJ1-5
CDR3aa: CASSLESHLTVSNQPQHF
CDR3nt: TGCGCCAGCAGCTTGGAAAGCCACCTAACCGTAAGCAATCAGCCCCAGCATTTT

abundance: -
d_gene: TRBD2
v_gene: TRBV11-2
j_gene: TRBJ2-5
CDR3aa: CASSHGAGGFQETQYF
CDR3nt: TGTGCCAGCAGCCACGGAGCGGGGGGGTTCCAAGAGACCCAGTACTTC

abundance: -
d_gene: TRBD2
v_gene: TRBV10-3
j_gene: TRBJ2-1
CDR3aa: CAISAGGRGHEQFF
CDR3nt: TGTGCCATCAGCGCGGGGGGACGTGGACATGAGCAGTTCTTC

abundance: few
d_gene: -
v_gene: TRBV27
j_gene: TRBJ1-2
CDR3aa: CASSSAGSYGYTF
CDR3nt: TGTGCCAGCAGTTCCGCAGGAAGCTATGGCTACACCTTC

abundance: -
d_gene: -
v_gene: TRBV2
j_gene: TRBJ2-7
CDR3aa: CASSKDSYEQYF
CDR3nt: TGTGCCAGCAGCAAGGACAGCTACGAGCAGTACTTC

abundance: -
d_gene: -
v_gene: TRBV11-2
j_gene: TRBJ2-1
CDR3aa: CASSSFGLYNEQFF
CDR3nt: TGTGCCAGCAGCTCCTTTGGCCTCTACAATGAGCAGTTCTTC

abundance: few
d_gene: -
v_gene: TRBV21-1
j_gene: TRBJ1-1
CDR3aa: CASSKVDRCHTEAFF
CDR3nt: TGTGCCAGCAGCAAAGTTGACAGGTGCCACACTGAAGCTTTCTTT

abundance: -
d_gene: TRBD1
v_gene: TRBV27
j_gene: TRBJ1-6
CDR3aa: CASGPGQGYNSPLHF
CDR3nt: TGTGCCAGCGGACCGGGACAGGGGTATAATTCACCCCTCCACTTT

abundance: -
d_gene: -
v_gene: TRBV6-2/TRBV6-3
j_gene: TRBJ2-6
CDR3aa: CASSYGRGDSGANVLTF
CDR3nt: TGTGCCAGCAGTTACGGGCGGGGAGACTCTGGGGCCAACGTCCTGACTTTC

abundance: -
d_gene: TRBD1
v_gene: TRBV5-4
j_gene: TRBJ2-7
CDR3aa: CASSLRQGAREQYF
CDR3nt: TGTGCCAGCAGCTTACGTCAGGGGGCGAGAGAGCAGTACTTC

abundance: -
d_gene: -
v_gene: TRBV9
j_gene: TRBJ1-3
CDR3aa: CASSSRGNSGNTIYF
CDR3nt: TGTGCCAGCAGCTCAAGGGGAAACTCTGGAAACACCATATATTTT

abundance: -
d_gene: -
v_gene: TRBV27
j_gene: TRBJ2-1
CDR3aa: CASSLSGVPYNEQFF
CDR3nt: TGTGCCAGCAGTTTATCAGGAGTCCCCTACAATGAGCAGTTCTTC

abundance: -
d_gene: -
v_gene: TRBV5-1
j_gene: TRBJ2-7
CDR3aa: CASSLRDSSYEQYF
CDR3nt: TGCGCCAGCAGCTTAAGAGACAGCTCCTACGAGCAGTACTTC